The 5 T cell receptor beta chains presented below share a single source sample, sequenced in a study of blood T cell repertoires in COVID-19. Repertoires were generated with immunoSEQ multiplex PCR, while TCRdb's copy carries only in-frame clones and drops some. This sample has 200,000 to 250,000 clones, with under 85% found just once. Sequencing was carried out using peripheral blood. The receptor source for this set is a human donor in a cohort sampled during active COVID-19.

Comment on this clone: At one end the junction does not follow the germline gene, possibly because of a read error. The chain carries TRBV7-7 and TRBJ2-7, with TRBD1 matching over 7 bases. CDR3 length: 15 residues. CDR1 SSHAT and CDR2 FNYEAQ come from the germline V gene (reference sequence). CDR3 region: CASSLGGQPRYEQYF. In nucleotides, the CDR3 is TGTGCTAGCAGCTTAGGGGGACAGCCTCGCTACGAGCAGTACTTC.

CDR3 amino acids: CASSRLGTEAFF. CDR3 coding DNA: TGTGCCAGCAGCCGACTCGGGACTGAAGCTTTCTTT. The rearrangement uses TRBV6-5 and TRBJ1-1; no clear D. V was cut by 6 bases and J by 5 bases, with 10 bases left in between. The germline V gene has CDR1 MNHEY and CDR2 SVGAGI. The CDR3 is made up of 12 amino acids.

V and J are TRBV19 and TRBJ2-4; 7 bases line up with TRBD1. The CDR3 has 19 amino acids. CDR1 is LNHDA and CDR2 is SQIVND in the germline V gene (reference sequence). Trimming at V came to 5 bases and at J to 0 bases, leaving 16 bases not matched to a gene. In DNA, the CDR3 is TGTGCCAGTAGTGTACCCCGGGACAGCTTACTTCTAGCCAAAAACATTCAGTACTTC. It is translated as CASSVPRDSLLLAKNIQYF.

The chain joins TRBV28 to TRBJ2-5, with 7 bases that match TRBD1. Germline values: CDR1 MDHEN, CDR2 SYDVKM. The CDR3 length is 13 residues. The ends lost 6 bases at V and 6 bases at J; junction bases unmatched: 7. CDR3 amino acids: CASRPGQVKTQYF. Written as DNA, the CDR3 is TGTGCCAGCAGGCCAGGACAGGTTAAGACCCAGTACTTC.

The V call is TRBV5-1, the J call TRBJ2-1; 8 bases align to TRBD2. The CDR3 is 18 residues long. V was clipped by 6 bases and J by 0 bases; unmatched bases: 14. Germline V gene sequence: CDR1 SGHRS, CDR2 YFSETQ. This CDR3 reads CASTLLTSGSVSYNEQFF. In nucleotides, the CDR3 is TGCGCCAGCACCCTTCTTACTAGCGGTTCAGTCTCCTACAATGAGCAGTTCTTC. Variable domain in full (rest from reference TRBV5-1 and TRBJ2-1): KAGVTQTPRYLIKTRGQQVTLSCSPISGHRSVSWYQQTPGQGLQFLFEYFSETQRNKGNFPGRFSGRQFSNSRSEMNVSTLELGDSALYLCASTLLTSGSVSYNEQFFGPGTRLTVL.